This T cell receptor (beta chain) was sequenced during a study of blood T cell repertoires in COVID-19. The wider study: PBMCs, B-cell-depleted T cells, or T cells provided the cDNA or gDNA that made up the material.

The protocol was immunoSEQ multiplex PCR, while the TCRdb copy is restricted to in-frame clones and leaves out a portion. This table has about 220,000 clones, approximately 90% appearing once. Looked up from germline, CDR1 is GTSNPN and CDR2 is SVGIG (reference sequence). The V and J ends lost 7 bases and 2 bases respectively, with 9 bases between them. The CDR3 consists of 13 residues. This TCR was sampled from a man in his forties with acute or convalescent COVID-19. Material for sequencing was peripheral blood. The V and J genes are TRBV30 and TRBJ2-6, with D maybe TRBD2 (6 bases). The CDR3 loop is CASSGAGANVLTF. For the CDR3, the DNA is TGTGCCTCATCGGGGGCTGGGGCCAACGTCCTGACTTTC.